Presented here are 24 T cell receptor beta chains from one specimen sequenced in a study of human T cells and chemical hapten exposure. Time point noted: patch test 1, 2 weeks after DPC sensitization. The sample's treatment: therapeutic diphenylcyclopropenone sensitization with weekly scalp DPC. Researchers extracted total RNA from unfractionated whole blood. MiXCR, applied by TCRdb to the RACE reads, yields one record per CDR3 protein. The sample includes about 52,000 distinct CDR3 sequences, approximately 10% of them seen just once. The material was whole blood, obtained in connection with sensitization to the hapten diphenylcyclopropenone (DPC). These receptors all come from a woman between 35 and 50 years old with alopecia areata. Some clones in this sample may be carry-over from other donors' samples.

The genes are TRBV12-3 or TRBV12-4 and TRBJ2-2; D may be TRBD1 (5 bases). The CDR3 runs to 14 residues. Trimming stripped 3 bases from V and 7 bases from J, with 12 bases between. The chain's CDR3 is CASSFSRAYGELFF. CDR3 nucleotides: TGTGCCAGCAGTTTCTCCAGGGCCTACGGGGAGCTGTTTTTT.

This clonotype was observed many times. The chain recombines TRBV11-3 with TRBJ1-1, with no clear D. This CDR3 is built from 13 residues. Germline V CDR1 and CDR2: SGHNT, YENEEA. V was clipped by 5 bases and J by 5 bases, with 12 bases between them. This chain's CDR3 is CASSQERQTEAFF. For the CDR3, the DNA is TGTGCCAGCAGCCAAGAGAGGCAGACTGAAGCTTTCTTT.

This clonotype was observed at least ten times. The chain combines TRBV18 with TRBJ1-2, with 8 bases matching TRBD1. Germline V gives CDR1 KGHSH, CDR2 LQKENI. The CDR3 is 14 amino acids. V lost 3 bases to trimming and J lost 4 bases; unmatched junction nucleotides: 4. CDR3 region: CASSPGQGGYGYTF. The CDR3 DNA is TGTGCCAGCTCACCCGGACAGGGAGGCTATGGCTACACCTTC. The variable domain in full, with the rest retrieved from reference TRBV18 and TRBJ1-2, is NAGVMQNPRHLVRRRGQEARLRCSPMKGHSHVYWYRQLPEEGLKFMVYLQKENIIDESGMPKERFSAEFPKEGPSILRIQQVVRGDSAAYFCASSPGQGGYGYTFGSGTRLTVV.

This clonotype was seen repeatedly, ten times or more. J is TRBJ1-5 and V is TRBV20-1, with a possible D match to TRBD1 (5 bases). Per germline, CDR1 DFQATT and CDR2 SNEGSKA (reference sequence). Trimming removed 6 bases from V and 5 bases from J, with 17 bases in between. This CDR3 is built from 14 residues. This chain's CDR3 is CSASDSLGDQPQHF. As DNA, the CDR3 is TGCAGTGCAAGTGACAGCCTCGGAGATCAGCCCCAGCATTTT.

The CDR3 here is CASSLVVNIQYF. As DNA, the CDR3 is TGTGCCAGCAGCTTAGTGGTAAACATTCAGTACTTC. This chain connects TRBV7-9 to TRBJ2-4; D remains ambiguous. The CDR3 is 12 amino acids. The germline CDR1 and CDR2 sequences are SEHNR and FQNEAQ (reference sequence). Trimming left V 1 base short and J 6 bases short, with 4 bases between. The variable domain in full, with the rest retrieved from reference TRBV7-9 and TRBJ2-4, is DTGVSQNPRHKITKRGQNVTFRCDPISEHNRLYWYRQTLGQGPEFLTYFQNEAQLEKSRLLSDRFSAERPKGSFSTLEIQRTEQGDSAMYLCASSLVVNIQYFGAGTRLSVL.

In its sample, this clonotype was seen a few times. The chain has TRBV2 and TRBJ2-5; D not resolved. Germline V gene lookup returns CDR1 SNHLY and CDR2 FYNNEI. The length of the CDR3 is 11 residues. Trimming removed 4 bases from V and 2 bases from J, with 2 bases in between. The CDR3 protein is CASSGQETQYF. CDR3 coding DNA: TGTGCCAGCAGTGGACAAGAGACCCAGTACTTC. Together with reference TRBV2 and TRBJ2-5, the CDR3 gives the full variable domain: EPEVTQTPSHQVTQMGQEVILRCVPISNHLYFYWYRQILGQKVEFLVSFYNNEISEKSEIFDDQFSVERPDGSNFTLKIRSTKLEDSAMYFCASSGQETQYFGPGTRLLVL.

The V call is TRBV11-2, the J call TRBJ2-1, with D unclear. Germline-derived CDR1 and CDR2 are SGHAT and FQNNGV. CDR3 length: 13 residues. Trimming pared 1 base from V and 4 bases from J, leaving 5 bases between. The CDR3 bases are TGTGCCAGCAGCTTAGGAGGATACAATGAGCAGTTCTTC. Its translation: CASSLGGYNEQFF.

The chain combines TRBV19 with TRBJ1-5; no clear D. Germline V gene lookup returns CDR1 LNHDA and CDR2 SQIVND (reference sequence). V lost 4 bases, J lost 2 bases, and 12 bases lay in between. The CDR3 covers 15 residues. The CDR3 DNA reads TGTGCCAGTAGTACACAGATAGCCGGCAATCAGCCCCAGCATTTT. It codes for CASSTQIAGNQPQHF.

This clonotype was observed many times. The chain combines TRBV19 with TRBJ1-5, with TRBD1 matching over 9 bases. CDR1 is LNHDA, CDR2 SQIVND, per germline (reference sequence). This CDR3 is built from 14 residues. V gave up 5 bases and J gave up 5 bases; unmatched junction bases: 4. CDR3 sequence reads: CASSPWTGDQPQHF. Here the CDR3 DNA reads TGTGCCAGTAGTCCATGGACAGGGGATCAGCCCCAGCATTTT.

The CDR3 sequence is CATSPGTSRYNEQFF. CDR3 DNA: TGTGCCACCAGTCCCGGGACTAGCCGCTACAATGAGCAGTTCTTC. The V call is TRBV24-1, the J call TRBJ2-1, with 9 bases fitting TRBD2. The J segment lost 3 bases and the V segment lost 6 bases, leaving 5 bases of the junction unmatched. Germline CDR1 and CDR2: KGHDR and SFDVKD. The CDR3 is made up of 15 amino acids.

This clonotype was detected ten times or more. The V gene is TRBV12-3 or TRBV12-4, the J gene TRBJ1-1; D ambiguous. There are 14 residues in the CDR3. The V gene lost 6 bases and the J gene lost 6 bases, with 17 bases spanning the gap. The CDR3 region is CASSSFQGPPEAFF. The CDR3 region has the DNA TGTGCCAGCAGCTCCTTCCAAGGGCCCCCTGAAGCTTTCTTT.

The V gene is TRBV14, the J gene TRBJ1-3; no clear D gene. V was cut by 4 bases and J by 0 bases, with 16 bases left in between. CDR3 length: 17 residues. The germline V gene has CDR1 SGHDN and CDR2 FVKESK. CDR3 DNA: TGTGCCAGCAGCCGGTTCGAAGCCGTAGACTCTGGAAACACCATATATTTT. This encodes CASSRFEAVDSGNTIYF.

This clonotype was recorded at least ten times. The chain links TRBV5-1 to TRBJ2-7, with 10 bases identical to TRBD2. Germline trimming cut 2 bases from V and 1 base from J; bases unmatched to any gene: 3. Germline V gene lookup returns CDR1 SGHRS and CDR2 YFSETQ. The CDR3 is 15 amino acids. This CDR3 reads CASSLELAGSYEQYF. CDR3 DNA sequence: TGCGCCAGCAGCTTAGAACTAGCGGGATCCTACGAGCAGTACTTC.

The sample holds many counts of this clonotype. This rearrangement joins TRBV5-1 to TRBJ1-1; unclear D gene. V was pared by 2 bases and J by 2 bases, with 10 bases between. There are 14 residues in the CDR3. The germline V gene has CDR1 SGHRS and CDR2 YFSETQ. Written as DNA, the CDR3 is TGCGCCAGCAGCTTCAATAGCCACAACACTGAAGCTTTCTTT. This encodes CASSFNSHNTEAFF.

The chain is built from TRBV7-2 and TRBJ2-3; D is perhaps TRBD1 or TRBD2 (5 bases each). The germline V and J ends were trimmed by 1 base and 2 bases, with 7 bases remaining between them. Germline CDR1 reads SGHTA; CDR2 reads FQGNSA. The CDR3 covers 14 residues. CDR3 bases: TGTGCCAGCAGCTTAGGGGACCACACAGATACGCAGTATTTT. Translation gives CASSLGDHTDTQYF.

This clonotype was counted only a few times. The chain employs TRBV10-1 and TRBJ2-5; 11 nucleotides match TRBD2. The CDR3 totals 16 residues. V lost 0 bases, J lost 2 bases, and 2 bases stayed unmatched. Per germline, CDR1 WNHNN and CDR2 SYGVQD (reference sequence). The CDR3 DNA is TGCGCCAGCAGTGAGTCGACTAGCGGGAAACAAGAGACCCAGTACTTC. Translation: CASSESTSGKQETQYF.

The chain joins TRBV10-3 to TRBJ2-5, with TRBD1 matching over 7 bases. Germline V gives CDR1 ENHRY, CDR2 SYGVKD. The CDR3 has 14 amino acids. Germline trimming cut 8 bases from V and 4 bases from J; bases unmatched to any gene: 10. CDR3 DNA sequence: TGTGCCATCGCGCCCGAGACAGGGAGAGAGACCCAGTACTTC. Its translation is CAIAPETGRETQYF.

This clonotype turned up a few times. The V gene is TRBV30, the J gene TRBJ1-1; D not certain. V dropped 2 bases and J dropped 4 bases, with 14 bases sitting between them. Per the germline V gene, CDR1 is GTSNPN and CDR2 is SVGIG (reference sequence). This CDR3 comprises 14 residues. The DNA of the CDR3 is TGTGCCTGGAGTCCTCCGCGGAGACTCACTGAAGCTTTCTTT. This sequence encodes CAWSPPRRLTEAFF.

This chain connects TRBV28 to TRBJ2-1; 7 bases line up with TRBD2. The germline gives CDR1 MDHEN, CDR2 SYDVKM. V gave up 10 bases and J gave up 4 bases; unmatched junction bases: 13. The CDR3 loop spans 15 amino acids. CDR3 sequence: CATEPTLAEYNEQFF. DNA of the CDR3: TGTGCCACCGAACCCACCCTAGCGGAGTACAATGAGCAGTTCTTC.

The sample holds many counts of this clonotype. The chain is built from TRBV5-6 and TRBJ2-5; 10 positions agree with TRBD1. V shed 4 bases, J shed 14 bases, and the junction held 8 bases outside the gene matches. The CDR3 spans 12 residues. Looked up from germline, CDR1 is SGHDT and CDR2 is YYEEEE. CDR3 bases: TGTGCCAGCAGCATATACCGGGACAGGGGCTACTTC. Amino acids: CASSIYRDRGYF.

This clonotype was detected a few times. The genes are TRBV18 and TRBJ1-2; a weak D match, TRBD1 (5 bases). The germline gives CDR1 KGHSH, CDR2 LQKENI. This CDR3 region has 14 residues. V gave up 3 bases and J gave up 8 bases, with 16 bases separating them. CDR3 sequence: CASSPGTEAEGYTF. For the CDR3, the DNA is TGTGCCAGCTCACCCGGGACGGAGGCTGAGGGCTACACCTTC. Filled out from reference TRBV18 and TRBJ1-2, the complete variable domain reads NAGVMQNPRHLVRRRGQEARLRCSPMKGHSHVYWYRQLPEEGLKFMVYLQKENIIDESGMPKERFSAEFPKEGPSILRIQQVVRGDSAAYFCASSPGTEAEGYTFGSGTRLTVV.

This clonotype appeared many times. This chain connects TRBV5-8 to TRBJ1-5; D is undetermined. The V end was cut by 0 bases, the J end by 1 base, with 11 bases between. There are 16 residues in the CDR3. CDR1 and CDR2 (germline): SGHTS, YDEGEE. The CDR3 region is CASSLAVQLSNQPQHF. Here the CDR3 DNA reads TGTGCCAGCAGCTTGGCGGTACAGCTCAGCAATCAGCCCCAGCATTTT.

This clonotype was detected only a few times. This chain uses TRBV12-3 or TRBV12-4 with TRBJ2-7; 10 nucleotides match TRBD2. V shed 5 bases, J shed 0 bases, and the junction held 4 bases outside the gene matches. The CDR3 is 15 amino acids. CDR3 coding DNA: TGTGCCAGCAGTGGGACTAGCGACACCTCCTACGAGCAGTACTTC. Its protein product is CASSGTSDTSYEQYF.

This chain links TRBV19 with TRBJ2-7; 7 bases align to TRBD1. This CDR3 is built from 15 residues. The germline CDR1 and CDR2 sequences are LNHDA and SQIVND (reference sequence). V lost 5 bases to trimming and J lost 2 bases; unmatched junction nucleotides: 9. CDR3 coding DNA: TGTGCCAGTAGTTCAACCGGGACAGAGGCCTACGAGCAGTACTTC. Protein product: CASSSTGTEAYEQYF.